Below, 10 T cell receptor beta chains from the same sample are listed, as sequenced in a study of molecular identifiers for immune sequencing clone quantification. TCRdb used MiXCR to reprocess the PCR reads, holding one entry per CDR3 protein. The table includes fewer than 100,000 distinct CDR3 sequences, roughly 23% detected once. Sample: naive CD8+ T cells from blood, with Jurkat cell RNA spiked in. The subset was: FACS-sorted CD8+CD4-CCR7+CD45RA+ naive T cells. These receptors were obtained from a human donor in good health. Some libraries in this study had Jurkat cell RNA spiked in.

As concerns this clonotype: The CDR3 ends on some other residue instead of the conserved phenylalanine or tryptophan, so this is likely a read error. The V gene is TRBV29-1, the J gene TRBJ1-2; no firm D call. Germline V CDR1 and CDR2: SQVTM, ANQGSEA. This CDR3 comprises 12 residues. The V and J ends lost 3 bases and 7 bases respectively, with 12 bases between them. The DNA for the CDR3 is TGCAGCGTTGAGTCGGGTATTGGTGGCTACACCTAC. It specifies CSVESGIGGYTY.

This clonotype has ten or more counts. The genes are TRBV18 and TRBJ1-1; unclear D gene. CDR3 length: 14 residues. Trimming shortened V by 4 bases and J by 4 bases, and 13 bases separated the two germline ends. Germline assignment: CDR1 KGHSH and CDR2 LQKENI. Here the CDR3 reads CASSRPADRTEAFF. The CDR3 DNA reads as TGTGCCAGCTCACGACCGGCCGACCGCACTGAAGCTTTCTTT.

This sequence joins TRBV4-1 and TRBJ2-5; 14 bases agree with TRBD2. The junction had 2 bases not matched to a gene; V was cut back by 1 base and J by 4 bases. CDR1 is MGHRA, CDR2 YSYEKL, per germline. This CDR3 spans 16 amino acids. CDR3 sequence reads: CASSQVGLAGAETQYF. The CDR3 nucleotides are TGCGCCAGCAGCCAAGTGGGACTAGCGGGAGCAGAGACCCAGTACTTC.

Only a few counts were recorded for this clonotype. This chain links TRBV7-9 with TRBJ2-3, with D tentatively TRBD1 (6 bases). CDR3 length: 18 amino acids. V was shortened by 3 bases and J by 2 bases, with 21 bases between the two germline ends. Germline CDR1 reads SEHNR; CDR2 reads FQNEAQ (reference sequence). The chain's CDR3 is CASSFRYSDQGNTDTQYF. CDR3 DNA: TGTGCCAGCAGCTTCCGCTACTCGGATCAGGGGAACACAGATACGCAGTATTTT.

This clonotype was counted a single time. This may arise from a read error, as a much more abundant clone is one base away. The chain couples TRBV10-1 to TRBJ2-7; no clear D gene. Germline values: CDR1 WNHNN, CDR2 SYGVQD (reference sequence). The V gene lost 10 bases and the J gene lost 2 bases, with 12 bases spanning the gap. This CDR3 region has 12 residues. CDR3 sequence reads: CATQGFPYEQYF. As DNA, the CDR3 is TGCGCCACCCAAGGGTTCCCCTACGAGCAGTACTTC.

This clonotype was seen more than once but under ten times. The chain carries TRBV6-4 and TRBJ2-3, with a tentative D call TRBD2 (5 bases). The CDR3 is 14 residues long. Trimming cost V 4 bases and J 3 bases, with 11 bases left between them. Looked up from germline, CDR1 is MRHNA and CDR2 is SNTAGT. The CDR3 sequence is CASSADSYTDTQYF. CDR3 DNA sequence: TGTGCCAGCAGTGCGGACTCCTATACAGATACGCAGTATTTT.

This clonotype was detected many times. The chain is built from TRBV28 and TRBJ2-7; D is possibly TRBD2 (5 bases). Germline values: CDR1 MDHEN, CDR2 SYDVKM. CDR3 length: 15 residues. The V gene lost 3 bases and the J gene lost 0 bases, with 12 bases spanning the gap. The CDR3: CASSFRGMSSYEQYF. The CDR3 DNA reads as TGTGCCAGCAGTTTTCGGGGTATGAGCTCCTACGAGCAGTACTTC.

The J gene is TRBJ2-7, the V gene TRBV4-3; the match to TRBD1 covers 10 bases. CDR1 and CDR2 from the germline V gene are LGHNA and YSLEER. V gave up 2 bases and J gave up 5 bases; unmatched junction bases: 18. This CDR3 spans 19 amino acids. CDR3 DNA sequence: TGCGCCAGCAGCCAAAGGCTCCGCGAGCCCGGGACAGGGGCCCACGAGCAGTACTTC. Its protein product is CASSQRLREPGTGAHEQYF.

The sample holds a few counts of this clonotype. DNA of the CDR3: TGTGCCAGCAGTCTGGAAACAGGGTTTGAGCAGTACTTC. This translates into CASSLETGFEQYF. The J gene is TRBJ2-7, the V gene TRBV6-2 or TRBV6-3; tentatively, D is TRBD1 (6 bases). Germline V gene lookup returns CDR1 MNHEY and CDR2 SVGEGT. Trimming left V 5 bases short and J 7 bases short, with 15 bases between. This CDR3 has 13 residues.

To note about this clonotype: Since a much larger clone is just one base distant, this may be a read error. CDR3 in DNA: TGCGGTGCTAGGCAACTAGCGGGAGGGGGTGATGATACGCAGTATTTT. Its translation is CGARQLAGGGDDTQYF. This chain connects TRBV20-1 to TRBJ2-3, with 13 bases aligning to TRBD2. This CDR3 region has 16 residues. Germline V gene lookup returns CDR1 DFQATT and CDR2 SNEGSKA (reference sequence).